This T cell receptor beta chain appears in the sequencing data of a study of identical twins. Study-wide results and limits: Among beta out-of-frame sequences, excess sharing between twins appeared weaker.

Only healthy Caucasians were included as donors. TCRdb called the 5' RACE reads again in MiXCR, with one record for every CDR3 protein. The data contain about 390,000 distinct CDR3 sequences, approximately 10% of them singletons. The CDR3 is made up of 14 amino acids. Germline CDR1 DFQATT, CDR2 SNEGSKA (reference sequence). V gave up 2 bases and J gave up 3 bases, with 11 bases separating them. To note about this clonotype: Its antigen is unknown.

The chain is built from TRBV20-1 and TRBJ2-1; possible D gene TRBD2, 5 bases. This clonotype was sampled from a woman in her 50s in good health. Sequenced: naive T cells sorted from blood. The CDR3 region has the DNA TGCAGTGCTAGACGTGCTAGCTTCTACAATGAGCAGTTCTTC. This encodes CSARRASFYNEQFF.